A selection of T cell receptor beta chains follows, all from one sample in a study of blood T cell repertoires in COVID-19. Profiling relied on immunoSEQ multiplex PCR, and the TCRdb table lists in-frame clones only, not all of them. The sample contains approximately 80,000 clones, approximately 86% of which appear only once. Source material: peripheral blood. Every receptor here comes from a man between 40 and 49 years old with acute or convalescent COVID-19. The CDR3 runs from the conserved cysteine through the conserved F or W. The D gene is left open where the match is weak. The size entry is marked missing in some rows and otherwise reads once, few, many or a size class.

j_call	d_call	clone_size	v_call	cdr3_nt	cdr3_aa
TRBJ1-5	.	.	TRBV2	TGTGCCAGCAGCCCCTTGGGAGGCCCCAATCAGCCCCAGCATTTT	CASSPLGGPNQPQHF
TRBJ2-3	TRBD2	.	TRBV11-3	TGTGCCAGCAGCTTATCCAGCGGGGAGGGTACGCAGTATTTT	CASSLSSGEGTQYF
TRBJ1-2	.	.	TRBV10-2	TGCGCCAGCAGTGAGGGGGCATTAAGGGGCTATGGCTACACCTTC	CASSEGALRGYGYTF
TRBJ1-6	TRBD1	.	TRBV6-5	TGTGCCAGCAGTTCCGGGACAGGGTTCGGATCACCCCTCCACTTT	CASSSGTGFGSPLHF
TRBJ1-1	.	.	TRBV5-1	TGCGCCAGCAGCCCTACAGGGTCGAGTAGCACTGAAGCTTTCTTT	CASSPTGSSSTEAFF
TRBJ2-2	.	once	TRBV21-1	TGTGCCAGCAGAAGGCCCGGGACAGTGAACGGGGAGCTGTTTTTT	CASRRPGTVNGELFF
TRBJ1-1	.	.	TRBV6-5	TGTGCCAGCAGTACGACAGGGAACACTGAAGCTTTCTTT	CASSTTGNTEAFF
TRBJ2-3	.	.	TRBV3-1/TRBV3-2	TGTGCCAGCAGCCAAAGATCAGGGGTCACAGATACGCAGTATTTT	CASSQRSGVTDTQYF
TRBJ1-1	.	.	TRBV7-9	TGTGCCAGCAGCTACGACAGGTTGGGTGAAGCTTTCTTT	CASSYDRLGEAFF
TRBJ1-2	.	once	TRBV9	TGTGCCAGCAGCGTAGGGGCCGCAGGATTTTGGAACACCTTC	CASSVGAAGFWNTF
TRBJ2-5	.	.	TRBV30	TGTGCCTGGAGTTGGGCAGGGAAAGAGACCCAGTACTTC	CAWSWAGKETQYF
TRBJ1-3	TRBD1	.	TRBV5-1	TGCGCCAGCGGGACAGGGACTGGAAACACCATATATTTT	CASGTGTGNTIYF
TRBJ2-5	TRBD2	.	TRBV11-3	TGTGCCAGCAGCCAGACTAGCGGGGAGGAGACCCAGTACTTC	CASSQTSGEETQYF
TRBJ2-1	.	.	TRBV19	TGTGCCAGTACTGTCGGGGGAGGACCCTCGGAGCAGTTCTTC	CASTVGGGPSEQFF
TRBJ1-6	.	.	TRBV6-5	TGTGCCAGTGGGGGCGAGCACTATAATTCACCCCTCCACTTT	CASGGEHYNSPLHF
TRBJ2-7	.	.	TRBV29-1	TGCAGCGTCGGAGGCACTCCCTACGAGCAGTACTTC	CSVGGTPYEQYF
TRBJ2-5	TRBD1	.	TRBV30	TGTGCCTGGATTCCCGGACAGGGCCCCGAGACCCAGTACTTC	CAWIPGQGPETQYF
TRBJ2-5	TRBD1	.	TRBV5-1	TGCGCCAGCAGTTTACAGGGGATCGAGACCCAGTACTTC	CASSLQGIETQYF
TRBJ2-7	TRBD1	.	TRBV7-9	TGTGCCAGCAGCTTGGACAGGGACGAGCAGTACTTC	CASSLDRDEQYF
TRBJ2-1	.	.	TRBV29-1	TGCAGCGTTGACAGGGGCAATGAGCAGTTCTTC	CSVDRGNEQFF
TRBJ1-5	TRBD1	.	TRBV9	TGTGCCAGCAGCGTAGAAGGGGGCAGGGATCAGCCCCAGCATTTT	CASSVEGGRDQPQHF
TRBJ1-2	.	.	TRBV3-1/TRBV3-2	TGTGCCAGCAGCCGACTACTTTATGGCTACACCTTC	CASSRLLYGYTF
TRBJ1-1	.	.	TRBV13	TGTGCCAGCAGCCGGGGGGCGGGGGCGCAGGGGAACACTGAAGCTTTCTTT	CASSRGAGAQGNTEAFF
TRBJ2-7	.	.	TRBV11-3	TGTGCCAGCAGCTTAGCGTCCAGCGGGCCCTACGAGCAGTACTTC	CASSLASSGPYEQYF
TRBJ1-3	TRBD1	once	TRBV7-2	TGTGCCAGCAGCTTCGTGGACAGGGCTGGAAACACCATATATTTT	CASSFVDRAGNTIYF
TRBJ2-5	.	.	TRBV5-6	TGTGCCAGCAGCTTGGTGGTCGGGACAGCGGGCGAGACCCAGTACTTC	CASSLVVGTAGETQYF
TRBJ2-7	TRBD1	few	TRBV5-6	TGTGCCAGCAGCTTGGGACAGGGGGCCTACGAGCAGTACTTC	CASSLGQGAYEQYF
TRBJ2-7	TRBD2	.	TRBV5-1	TGCGCCAGCAGCCGCGATCTGCGGGCTAGCGGGATCTACGAGCAGTACTTC	CASSRDLRASGIYEQYF
TRBJ1-1	.	.	TRBV7-2	TGTGCCAGCAGCTTAAGCAAGAACACTGAAGCTTTCTTT	CASSLSKNTEAFF
TRBJ2-1	TRBD2	.	TRBV27	TGTGCCAGCAGTCCCCTCGGAGGGAGGGCCGACAATGAGCAGTTCTTC	CASSPLGGRADNEQFF
TRBJ1-5	TRBD1	.	TRBV4-1	TGCGCCAGCAGCCAACACAGGGGCCTGGATCAGCCCCAGCATTTT	CASSQHRGLDQPQHF
TRBJ1-5	TRBD1	.	TRBV5-6	TGTGCCAGCAGCTCTACAGGGGGGAAGGGGCCCCAGCATTTT	CASSSTGGKGPQHF
TRBJ2-7	TRBD2	.	TRBV6-5	TGTGCCAGCGCGAGACTAGCGGGGGAGAGTCTGTACTTC	CASARLAGESLYF
TRBJ1-1	TRBD1	.	TRBV6-5	TGTGCCAGCAGTTCAGACAGGGCAAACGTTGAAGCTTTCTTT	CASSSDRANVEAFF
TRBJ2-1	TRBD2	.	TRBV19	TGTGCCAGTAGTATGGGACTAGCGGGACGCAATGAGCAGTTCTTC	CASSMGLAGRNEQFF
TRBJ1-1	.	.	TRBV15	TGTGCCACCAGCAGCTCCCACTTGTCTCAAGCTTTCTTT	CATSSSHLSQAFF
TRBJ2-5	.	.	TRBV25-1	TGTGCCAGCAGTGAATCCCGGGGAGCCTGGGGAGAGACCCAGTACTTC	CASSESRGAWGETQYF
TRBJ2-7	.	.	TRBV4-1	TGCGCCAGCAGCGCACTCGGGGGGCATGAGCAGTACTTC	CASSALGGHEQYF
TRBJ1-5	.	.	TRBV18	TGTGCCAGCTCCCCAGTTGGGGGAGGAGGCAGCAATCAGCCCCAGCATTTT	CASSPVGGGGSNQPQHF
TRBJ1-3	.	.	TRBV7-2	TGTGCCAGCAGCTTAGAATCGGACAGATGGGACACCATATATTTT	CASSLESDRWDTIYF
TRBJ1-5	.	.	TRBV7-9	TGTGCCAGCAGCCCACAGGGAAGTAATCAGCCCCAGCATTTT	CASSPQGSNQPQHF
TRBJ2-3	TRBD2	.	TRBV19	TGTGCCAGTAGTGGGACTAGCGGGAGAAGAGATACGCAGTATTTT	CASSGTSGRRDTQYF